Listed below are T cell receptor beta chains from one sample, sequenced in a study of T-cell memory formation after mild COVID-19. From the 5' RACE reads, TCRdb called clonotypes with MiXCR, one entry per CDR3 protein. The sample shows around 340,000 distinct CDR3 sequences, roughly an eighth of them seen only once. Sequenced sample: PBMCs or a T cell subset sorted from them (not recorded which). Source of these receptors: a young man who had mild COVID-19 (a few samples of this study predate the infection). Cell type and time point are not known. Each CDR3 is given with its conserved first and last residue. Each record gives: D gene, V gene, J gene, clone size, CDR3 protein, CDR3 DNA. A D gene is named only where the DNA matches it firmly. The size of a clone is reported for some rows only, either as once, few or many, or as a class for expanded clones.

D gene: .
V gene: TRBV20-1
J gene: TRBJ2-1
clone size: .
CDR3 protein: CSARDLVGASYNEQFF
CDR3 DNA: TGCAGTGCTAGAGATCTCGTGGGTGCCTCCTACAATGAGCAGTTCTTC

D gene: .
V gene: TRBV7-3
J gene: TRBJ2-2
clone size: few
CDR3 protein: CASSHRQNTGELFF
CDR3 DNA: TGTGCCAGCAGCCATCGACAGAACACCGGGGAGCTGTTTTTT

D gene: .
V gene: TRBV7-9
J gene: TRBJ1-3
clone size: few
CDR3 protein: CASSGTNTLYF
CDR3 DNA: TGTGCCAGCAGCGGGACAAACACCTTATATTTT

D gene: .
V gene: TRBV5-4
J gene: TRBJ1-1
clone size: .
CDR3 protein: CASTYGGAAEAFF
CDR3 DNA: TGTGCCAGCACCTACGGGGGGGCCGCTGAAGCTTTCTTT

D gene: .
V gene: TRBV29-1
J gene: TRBJ1-1
clone size: .
CDR3 protein: CSVDSYTEAFF
CDR3 DNA: TGCAGCGTGGACAGTTACACTGAAGCTTTCTTT

D gene: TRBD2
V gene: TRBV12-3/TRBV12-4
J gene: TRBJ2-1
clone size: .
CDR3 protein: CASSFGGGANEQFF
CDR3 DNA: TGTGCCAGCAGTTTTGGCGGGGGGGCGAATGAGCAGTTCTTC

D gene: .
V gene: TRBV5-1
J gene: TRBJ2-6
clone size: few
CDR3 protein: CASSRTAKPGANVLTF
CDR3 DNA: TGCGCCAGCTCCCGGACAGCCAAACCTGGGGCCAACGTCCTGACTTTC

D gene: TRBD1
V gene: TRBV7-3
J gene: TRBJ1-6
clone size: .
CDR3 protein: CASSLDRVSPNSPLHF
CDR3 DNA: TGTGCCAGCAGCTTAGACAGGGTTTCTCCTAATTCACCCCTCCACTTT

D gene: .
V gene: TRBV28
J gene: TRBJ1-4
clone size: few
CDR3 protein: CASSLPFWDATNEKLFF
CDR3 DNA: TGTGCCAGCAGTTTACCCTTCTGGGACGCAACTAATGAAAAACTGTTTTTT

D gene: .
V gene: TRBV7-2
J gene: TRBJ1-1
clone size: .
CDR3 protein: CASSFTISRGLNVVNTEAFF
CDR3 DNA: TGTGCCAGCAGCTTCACTATATCGAGAGGGCTTAACGTTGTGAACACTGAAGCTTTCTTT

D gene: .
V gene: TRBV20-1
J gene: TRBJ2-5
clone size: few
CDR3 protein: CSARVPAGETQYF
CDR3 DNA: TGCAGTGCTAGAGTTCCCGCGGGAGAGACCCAGTACTTC

D gene: .
V gene: TRBV28
J gene: TRBJ2-3
clone size: .
CDR3 protein: CASSLTGGWNTQYF
CDR3 DNA: TGTGCCAGCAGTTTAACCGGAGGGTGGAATACGCAGTATTTT

D gene: .
V gene: TRBV20-1
J gene: TRBJ1-2
clone size: .
CDR3 protein: CSASADPGVGNYGYTF
CDR3 DNA: TGCAGTGCTAGTGCCGACCCAGGGGTGGGTAACTATGGCTACACCTTC

D gene: .
V gene: TRBV9
J gene: TRBJ1-1
clone size: few
CDR3 protein: CASSVGWGGAFF
CDR3 DNA: TGTGCCAGCAGCGTAGGTTGGGGTGGAGCTTTCTTT

D gene: TRBD2
V gene: TRBV7-7
J gene: TRBJ2-5
clone size: many
CDR3 protein: CASSSRGGAEETQYF
CDR3 DNA: TGTGCTAGCTCCTCTCGCGGGGGGGCCGAGGAGACCCAGTACTTC

D gene: .
V gene: TRBV12-3/TRBV12-4
J gene: TRBJ2-2
clone size: few
CDR3 protein: CASSTIVGELFF
CDR3 DNA: TGTGCCAGTTCGACTATAGTCGGGGAGCTGTTTTTT

D gene: .
V gene: TRBV19
J gene: TRBJ1-1
clone size: medium-sized
CDR3 protein: CASRSAGPYTEAFF
CDR3 DNA: TGTGCCAGTAGGAGTGCTGGGCCCTACACTGAAGCTTTCTTT

D gene: TRBD1
V gene: TRBV15
J gene: TRBJ1-5
clone size: few
CDR3 protein: CATSRAGGESNQPQHF
CDR3 DNA: TGTGCCACCAGCAGGGCAGGGGGCGAGAGCAATCAGCCCCAGCATTTT

D gene: .
V gene: TRBV5-5
J gene: TRBJ1-2
clone size: few
CDR3 protein: CASSLGILDYGYTF
CDR3 DNA: TGTGCCAGCAGCTTGGGGATATTGGACTATGGCTACACCTTC

D gene: .
V gene: TRBV20-1
J gene: TRBJ1-1
clone size: few
CDR3 protein: CSASRVGWTEAFF
CDR3 DNA: TGCAGTGCTAGTCGGGTAGGGTGGACTGAAGCTTTCTTT

D gene: .
V gene: TRBV19
J gene: TRBJ1-6
clone size: few
CDR3 protein: CASSRRGETYNSPLHF
CDR3 DNA: TGTGCCAGTAGTCGGCGAGGAGAGACCTATAATTCACCCCTCCACTTT

D gene: .
V gene: TRBV6-6
J gene: TRBJ2-2
clone size: few
CDR3 protein: CASNQRDTGELFF
CDR3 DNA: TGTGCCAGCAATCAACGGGACACCGGGGAGCTGTTTTTT

D gene: .
V gene: TRBV7-9
J gene: TRBJ2-6
clone size: .
CDR3 protein: CASSFFLGSGANVLTF
CDR3 DNA: TGTGCCAGCAGCTTCTTTTTGGGCTCTGGGGCCAACGTCCTGACTTTC

D gene: .
V gene: TRBV4-3
J gene: TRBJ2-1
clone size: .
CDR3 protein: CASSRERSSYNEQFF
CDR3 DNA: TGCGCCAGCAGCCGAGAGCGTAGCTCCTACAATGAGCAGTTCTTC

D gene: .
V gene: TRBV5-1
J gene: TRBJ1-2
clone size: few
CDR3 protein: CASSPDGVAGYTF
CDR3 DNA: TGCGCCAGCAGCCCCGACGGGGTTGCGGGCTACACCTTC

D gene: TRBD1
V gene: TRBV20-1
J gene: TRBJ1-2
clone size: once
CDR3 protein: CSASYGQAYGYTF
CDR3 DNA: TGCAGTGCTAGTTACGGACAGGCCTATGGCTACACCTTC